The TCR beta chain under discussion was sequenced for a study of shared clonotypes between healthy human individuals. Whole-study results and caveats: The genetic and exposure-history diversity represented was limited by few donors. Several donors held 5% to 5.5% of naive CD4 clonotypes in common.

Regarding this clone: Its antigen is as yet unknown.

Per the study methods: Because ImmunoSEQ provided only junction sequences with no quality scores, the filtering differed. Clones were read by immunoSEQ multiplex PCR, and TCRdb kept only the in-frame ones, dropping some. For V, J and clone size, that table is used; D and trimming come from the DNA. The data contain some 1,100,000 clones, about 80% of them singletons. CDR1 is LGHNA and CDR2 is YNFKEQ in the germline V gene. J lost 6 bases, V lost 2 bases, and 13 bases had no gene match. The CDR3 loop spans 18 amino acids. CD4+ cells yielded CD45RA+ naive and CD45RA-negative memory subsets. J is TRBJ1-6 and V is TRBV4-2, with TRBD1 identical over 7 bases. The specimen was memory CD4+ T cells from PBMCs. Subset meaning: CD45RA-negative fraction. The clonotype was recovered from a man aged 18 to 30 in good health. Some clones in this sample may be carry-over from other donors' samples. CDR3 nucleotide sequence: TGTGCCAGCAGCCAATCGTTTAGGACGACAGGGAGTAATTCACCCCTCCACTTT. Its translation is CASSQSFRTTGSNSPLHF.